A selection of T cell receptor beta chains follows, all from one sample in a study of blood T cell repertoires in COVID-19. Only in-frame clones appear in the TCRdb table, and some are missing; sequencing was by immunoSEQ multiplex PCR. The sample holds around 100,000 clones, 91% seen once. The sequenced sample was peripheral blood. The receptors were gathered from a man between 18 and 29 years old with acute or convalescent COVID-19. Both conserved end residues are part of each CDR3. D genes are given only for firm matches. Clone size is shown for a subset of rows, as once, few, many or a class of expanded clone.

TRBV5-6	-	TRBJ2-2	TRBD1	TGTGCCAGCAGCTCGCAGGGGGAGAACACCGGGGAGCTGTTTTTT	CASSSQGENTGELFF
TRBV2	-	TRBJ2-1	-	TGTGCCAGCAGTGAGGGGCTAGCGCTGAGCTCCTACAATGAGCAGTTCTTC	CASSEGLALSSYNEQFF
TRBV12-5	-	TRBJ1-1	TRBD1	TGTGCTAGTGGGAAGCGGGACAGGGACTACGATATGGGTGCGGGTGAAGCTTTCTTT	CASGKRDRDYDMGAGEAFF
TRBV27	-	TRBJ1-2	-	TGTGCCAGCAGTTCGACAGCGATTAACTATGGCTACACCTTC	CASSSTAINYGYTF
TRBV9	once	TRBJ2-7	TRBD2	TGTGCCAGCAGCGTAGTGTCTAGCGGGCCTCCCTACGAGCAGTACTTC	CASSVVSSGPPYEQYF
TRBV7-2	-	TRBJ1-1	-	TGTGCCAGCAGCTTGCGGGGGAGGGCGGTAACTGAAGCTTTCTTT	CASSLRGRAVTEAFF
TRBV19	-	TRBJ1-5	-	TGTGCCAGTAGTATAGTCGCAGAAGGCAATCAGCCCCAGCATTTT	CASSIVAEGNQPQHF
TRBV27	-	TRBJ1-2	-	TGTGCCAGCAGTCCCTCTACTTCAGGGGAGGGCTATGGCTACACCTTC	CASSPSTSGEGYGYTF
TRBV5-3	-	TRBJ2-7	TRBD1	TGTGCCAGTATAGCCGGGACAGGGCTATATCAAAGGGACTACGAGCAGTACTTC	CASIAGTGLYQRDYEQYF
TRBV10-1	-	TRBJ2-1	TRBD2	TGCGCCAGCAGTGAGTCGGGGGGGGGCAATGAGCAGTTCTTC	CASSESGGGNEQFF
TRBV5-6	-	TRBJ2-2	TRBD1	TGTGCCAGCAGCACCCCGGGACAGGGGGGTGTCGGGGAGCTGTTTTTT	CASSTPGQGGVGELFF
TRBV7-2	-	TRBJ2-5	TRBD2	TGTGCCAGCAGCTTTCTAGCGGGGGGTCAGGGGACCCAGTACTTC	CASSFLAGGQGTQYF
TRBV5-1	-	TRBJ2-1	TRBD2	TGCGCCAGCAGCTTAAGCGGGAGCGCTAATGAGCAGTTCTTC	CASSLSGSANEQFF
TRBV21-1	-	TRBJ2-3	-	TGTGCCAGCAGCACGCGGGACAGGGGGGGAGATACGCAGTATTTT	CASSTRDRGGDTQYF
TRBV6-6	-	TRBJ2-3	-	TGTGCCAGCAGTATGGGACACCCCACAGATACGCAGTATTTT	CASSMGHPTDTQYF
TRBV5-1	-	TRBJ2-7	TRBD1	TGCGCCAGCAGCTGGGACAGTTCCTACGAGCAGTACTTC	CASSWDSSYEQYF
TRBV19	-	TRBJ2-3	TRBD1	TGTGCCAGTAGTGAGGGGGCAGGGCCGACAGATACGCAGTATTTT	CASSEGAGPTDTQYF
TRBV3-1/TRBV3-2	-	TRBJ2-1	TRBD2	TGTGCCAGCAGCCGAAGTAGCGGGACGAGAAGGTACAATGAGCAGTTCTTC	CASSRSSGTRRYNEQFF
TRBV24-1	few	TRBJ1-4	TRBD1	TGTGCCACCAGTGACCGGACAGGGGGCGATGAAAAACTGTTTTTT	CATSDRTGGDEKLFF
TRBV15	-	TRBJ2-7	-	TGTGCCACCAGCAGAGAGGACACGGCGGGAAGGAACGAGCAGTACTTC	CATSREDTAGRNEQYF
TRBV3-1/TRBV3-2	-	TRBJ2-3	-	TGTGCCAGCAGCCAGGGGTGGACAGCCGATAGCACAGATACGCAGTATTTT	CASSQGWTADSTDTQYF
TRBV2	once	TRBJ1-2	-	TGTGCCAGCGATGAGACAGCCTATGGCTACACCTTC	CASDETAYGYTF
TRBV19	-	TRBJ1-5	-	TGTGCCACCCGTTTAGGAACAGGGCAAAAGCCCCAGCATTTT	CATRLGTGQKPQHF
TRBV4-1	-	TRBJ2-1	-	TGCGCCAGCAGCCAGGACTACCCCCTTGGCAATGAGCAGTTCTTC	CASSQDYPLGNEQFF
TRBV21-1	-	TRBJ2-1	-	TGTGCCAGCAGCAAAGAGTCGCAGGAAACCTACAATGAGCAGTTCTTC	CASSKESQETYNEQFF
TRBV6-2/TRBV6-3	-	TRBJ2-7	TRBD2	TGTGCCAGCAGTTATCGGGGCGGACTAGCGGACTACGAGCAGTACTTC	CASSYRGGLADYEQYF
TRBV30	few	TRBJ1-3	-	TGTGCCTGGAGTGTTAGGAACAGTTATAGCTCTGGAAACACCATATATTTT	CAWSVRNSYSSGNTIYF
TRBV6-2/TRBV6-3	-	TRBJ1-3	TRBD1	TGTGCCAGCACCCCCACCATATGGACAGGGGGAACGAACACCATATATTTT	CASTPTIWTGGTNTIYF
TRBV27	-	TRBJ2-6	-	TGTGCCAGCAGTCTCGAGGGGGCCAACGTCCTGACTTTC	CASSLEGANVLTF
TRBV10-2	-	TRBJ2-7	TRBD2	TGCGCCAGCAGTGAGTCCCTGGGGGGGTACGAGCAGTACTTC	CASSESLGGYEQYF
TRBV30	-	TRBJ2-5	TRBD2	TGTGCCTGGAGTTTAGGGGCGGTAGCGGGACCTCAAGAGACCCAGTACTTC	CAWSLGAVAGPQETQYF
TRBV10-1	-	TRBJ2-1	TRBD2	TGCGCCAGCAGTGAGTCGGGGACTAGCGGGAGAGCATACAATGAGCAGTTCTTC	CASSESGTSGRAYNEQFF
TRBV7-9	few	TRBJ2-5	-	TGTGCCAGCAGCTTAGTGACTCGGGAGACCCAGTACTTC	CASSLVTRETQYF
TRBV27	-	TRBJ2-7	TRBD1	TGTGCCAGCAGTTTAGGGGACAGGGACGAGCAGTACTTC	CASSLGDRDEQYF
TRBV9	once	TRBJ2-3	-	TGTGCCAGCAGCGTAGGCCTAGCGAGCAGCACAGATACGCAGTATTTT	CASSVGLASSTDTQYF
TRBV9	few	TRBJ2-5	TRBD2	TGTGCCAGCAGCGAGGTTAGCGGGGGGCCTGAAGAGACCCAGTACTTC	CASSEVSGGPEETQYF
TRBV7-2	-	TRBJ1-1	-	TGTGCCAGCAGCTTAGACCTACAGGGTTGGAACACTGAAGCTTTCTTT	CASSLDLQGWNTEAFF
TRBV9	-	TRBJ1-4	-	TGTGCCAGCAGCTTCGGACGGGAGCAGGGCGGAAAACTGTTTTTT	CASSFGREQGGKLFF
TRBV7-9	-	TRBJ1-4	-	TGTGCCAGCAGCTTAGCAGGGGCGCCTAATGAAAAACTGTTTTTT	CASSLAGAPNEKLFF
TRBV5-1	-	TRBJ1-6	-	TGCGCCAGCAGCGAAGACCCGGGACTGCTAAATTCACCCCTCCACTTT	CASSEDPGLLNSPLHF
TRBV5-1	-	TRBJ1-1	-	TGCGCCAGCAGCTCGGGGGACTCTAACACTGAAGCTTTCTTT	CASSSGDSNTEAFF